This is a list of T cell receptor beta chains from one sample in a study of T cells in localized non-small cell lung cancer. Data came from immunoSEQ multiplex PCR; TCRdb stores just in-frame clones and leaves some out. Counted here are 4,700 or so clones, roughly 30% occurring once; the ten biggest clones make up roughly 8%. Sequencing was performed on lung tumor tissue, taken before any cancer treatment. The receptors were gathered from a female donor of 60 years or more with stage I lung adenocarcinoma. Each CDR3 is given with its conserved first and last residue. A D gene is named only where the DNA matches it firmly. Clone size is given for some rows only: seen once, a few or many times, or a class if the clone is expanded.

TRBJ2-7 . TRBV19 few TGTGCCAGTAGCCCGGGGCAGCCCTACGAGCAGTACTTC CASSPGQPYEQYF
TRBJ2-3 . TRBV30 . TGTGCCTGGACCCCGGTAGCGGCTACAGATACGCAGTATTTT CAWTPVAATDTQYF
TRBJ2-1 . TRBV7-4 . TGTGCCAGCAGCTTAACAATGGGCGATGAGCAGTTCTTC CASSLTMGDEQFF
TRBJ1-1 . TRBV6-8 few TGTGCCAGCAGTTACTCGAATCCGAACACTGAAGCTTTCTTT CASSYSNPNTEAFF
TRBJ1-3 . TRBV18 . TGTGCCAGCTCACCTGGCCAGAATTTAGCAGGAAACACCATATATTTT CASSPGQNLAGNTIYF
TRBJ2-1 TRBD2 TRBV28 once TGTGCCAGCAGACCTAGCGGGGGGGCCGTTATTGAGTTCTTC CASRPSGGAVIEFF
TRBJ1-3 . TRBV9 . TGTGCCAGCAGCCCGCTAAGTAATCCTGGAAACACCATATATTTT CASSPLSNPGNTIYF
TRBJ2-1 . TRBV11-3 medium-sized TGTGCCAGCAGCTTGGAGCAGGGTGGGTGGAATGAGCAGTTCTTC CASSLEQGGWNEQFF
TRBJ1-4 . TRBV29-1 . TGCAGCGTTGCCTCCGGCACCGGGAATGAAAAACTGTTTTTT CSVASGTGNEKLFF
TRBJ1-2 . TRBV19 . TGTGCCAGTAGTAAGGACAGCTATGGCTACACCTTC CASSKDSYGYTF
TRBJ2-5 . TRBV6-8 few TGTGCCATCAGATCAGGGGGGCTCCAAGAGACCCAGTACTTC CAIRSGGLQETQYF
TRBJ2-3 . TRBV11-3 . TGTGCCAGCGGAGGGTGGGGTAGCACAGATACGCAGTATTTT CASGGWGSTDTQYF
TRBJ1-3 . TRBV5-1 . TGCGCCAGCAGCTTAGGCCGTGGCTCTGGAAACACCATATATTTT CASSLGRGSGNTIYF
TRBJ1-4 TRBD1 TRBV10-3 few TGTGCCATCTCCGGGACAGGGTCTGAAAAACTGTTTTTT CAISGTGSEKLFF
TRBJ1-5 . TRBV11-3 few TGTGCCAGCAGCTTAGGATTAGGAAGCCAGCCCCAGCATTTT CASSLGLGSQPQHF
TRBJ1-6 . TRBV30 . TGTGCCTGCACCCCACAATGGGGGTTACAGAGCTCCTATAATTCACCCCTCCACTTT CACTPQWGLQSSYNSPLHF
TRBJ2-2 . TRBV9 . TGTGCCAGCAGCGCGGTCCCAGGGGAGGGGGAGCTGTTTTTT CASSAVPGEGELFF